This TCR beta chain was documented in a study of blood T cell repertoires in COVID-19. V lost 9 bases and J 0 bases, leaving 17 bases between the germline ends. The CDR3 is 15 residues long. Germline V gene data show CDR1 as SNHLY and CDR2 as FYNNEI. Clones were read by immunoSEQ multiplex PCR, and TCRdb kept only the in-frame ones, dropping some. The sample shows roughly 180,000 clones, approximately 80% of them seen only once. Material: PBMCs or T cells enriched from blood (not recorded which). The TCR originated in a woman aged 55-69 years who had recovered from COVID-19. The chain joins TRBV2 to TRBJ1-2; D may be TRBD1 (5 bases). Here the CDR3 reads CASTEGRAANYGYTF. CDR3 coding DNA: TGTGCCAGTACTGAAGGCAGGGCGGCTAACTATGGCTACACCTTC.